The rows below give T cell receptor beta chains drawn from one sample of a study of OX40 agonist ivuxolimab in advanced cancers. Measured with immunoSEQ multiplex PCR; TCRdb has only the in-frame clones, and not every one. This table has 75,000 to 95,000 clones, about 90% appearing once. The material sequenced was CD4+ or CD8+ T cells sorted from blood, taken in a trial of the OX40 agonist ivuxolimab. These receptors were obtained from an adult with an advanced solid tumor such as melanoma, head and neck, liver or kidney cancer. Both conserved end residues are trimmed from each CDR3.

cdr3_length j_call v_call cdr3_aa
12 TRBJ2-5 TRBV7-9 ASSLLVGQETQY
9 TRBJ1-4 TRBV19 ASRSDEKLF
12 TRBJ2-1 TRBV6-6 ASLRGLLYNEQF
12 TRBJ2-2 TRBV5-1 ASSGGGQAGELF
14 TRBJ1-4 TRBV7-9 ASSHRWDRGHEKLF
11 NA TRBV6-6 ASSYRLSYEQY
11 TRBJ1-1 TRBV11-2 ASSFSANTEAF
11 TRBJ2-5 TRBV9 ASSVDLGETQY
11 TRBJ1-1 TRBV19 ASSLGAGPTAF
13 TRBJ2-7 TRBV6-6 ASSMPGQGKEEQY
14 TRBJ2-1 TRBV27 ASTDLGTSGNNEQF
10 TRBJ1-3 TRBV7-6 ASSLDGNTIY
14 TRBJ1-4 TRBV11-1 ASSPRTGATNEKLF
12 TRBJ2-3 TRBV5-6 ASSLPGGTDTQY
12 TRBJ1-2 TRBV19 ASSPRTEYYGYT
11 TRBJ2-3 TRBV6-1 ASRGGEPDTQY
14 TRBJ2-1 TRBV11-3 ASSDSPRSSYNEQF
13 TRBJ1-5 TRBV7-2 ASSFDTGPFRPQH
13 TRBJ2-5 TRBV19 ASSPSLVAQETQY
11 TRBJ2-4 TRBV19 ASRDRGLNIQY
9 TRBJ2-7 TRBV25-1 ASTGSYEQY
13 TRBJ2-5 TRBV29-1 SVEGAGGPGETQY
11 TRBJ2-7 TRBV30 AWSPRPSTEQY
11 TRBJ1-2 TRBV28 ASRRRQPYGYT
12 TRBJ2-1 TRBV4-3 ASSQTYSSGEQF
10 TRBJ2-7 TRBV5-1 ASSPDYGTPH
13 TRBJ2-5 TRBV4-1 ASSQVPTVGETQY
13 TRBJ2-3 TRBV6-5 ASSFAGVLTDTQY
12 TRBJ1-2 TRBV28 ASSPGGTGPGYT
13 TRBJ2-3 TRBV7-2 ASSLDLPPRGTQY
13 TRBJ2-6 TRBV14 ASSQDYAGANVLT
12 TRBJ2-1 TRBV2 ASSERGPGNEQF
16 TRBJ2-3 TRBV9 ASSGPLTSGYSTDTQY
13 TRBJ2-7 TRBV4-3 ASSQETGAYYEQY
12 TRBJ1-1 TRBV30 AWSVRREGPEAF
13 TRBJ2-7 TRBV5-1 ASSPGQGVSYEQY
13 TRBJ2-5 TRBV30 AWSVQGGGKETQY
14 TRBJ1-5 TRBV6-6 ASSYHPGLGNQPQH
9 TRBJ2-1 TRBV14 ASSISNEQF
11 TRBJ2-1 TRBV18 ASSPQTGDEQF
12 TRBJ2-1 TRBV5-1 ASSSLRPYNEQF
14 TRBJ2-2 TRBV7-3 ASSLFNPSNTGELF
12 TRBJ1-1 TRBV28 ASSLRGMNTEAF
13 TRBJ2-7 TRBV9 ASSVVAGRNYEQY
12 TRBJ2-7 TRBV11-3 ASSLEAGAYEQY
15 TRBJ1-2 TRBV18 ASSPRDGTPEIHGYT
12 TRBJ1-4 TRBV11-2 ASSLGRSGEKLF